This note documents a single T cell receptor beta chain sequence. Methods used by the authors: Scientists estimated how many nucleated cells there were by amplifying reference gene primers. TCRdb keeps only in-frame clones here, not all; method: immunoSEQ multiplex PCR. V and J calls and clone size are those listed in that table; D and trimming were worked out from the DNA. Of a few hundred thousand clones in the sample, about 90% are singletons; the top ten hold 0.55% to 0.75%. Germline CDR1 and CDR2: SGHTA and FQGNSA. The V segment lost 6 bases and the J segment 2 bases; nucleotides outside the gene matches: 9. The CDR3 is 16 residues long. These data belong to a study of blood T cell repertoires in COVID-19. Study-level information: Sample material is recorded as cDNA or gDNA derived from T cells, B-cell-depleted T cells, or PBMCs.

Donors in Cohort 3 counted as recovered after two negative PCRs, clearance, or symptom resolution. This sequence was found in a man younger than 35 who had recovered from COVID-19. The chain is built from TRBV7-2 and TRBJ2-3; 9 bases line up with TRBD2. Material for sequencing was PBMCs or T cells enriched from blood (not recorded which). CDR3 protein: CASRASLAGDTDTQYF. CDR3 DNA sequence: TGTGCCAGCAGGGCCTCACTAGCGGGCGACACAGATACGCAGTATTTT.